There are a few counts of the clone carrying this T cell receptor (beta chain). The antigen remains undetermined. Stated treatment: roughly nine-day PBMC culture with coronavirus spike peptide pools or control peptides (ViraFEST assay). V shed 0 bases and J shed 6 bases, with 15 bases lying between them. The CDR3 is 16 amino acids. CDR1 and CDR2 (germline): DFQATT, SNEGSKA (reference sequence). The data were obtained in a study of vaccination and CD4 T cells after COVID-19. The Oncomine TCR Beta short-read assay was what sequenced the DNA obtained from cultured CD4+ T cells. In TCRdb, the PCR reads were re-called with MiXCR into one record per CDR3 protein. Of more than 10,000 distinct CDR3 sequences listed, roughly 55% are singletons.

This receptor was identified in a human donor who had recovered from COVID-19. Sequenced input: CD4+ T cells from blood, cultured in vitro. V usage is TRBV20-1 and J usage is TRBJ1-6; possible D gene TRBD1, 6 bases. The CDR3 bases are TGCAGTGCTAGAGAGCGCCGGGACAAGTTTAATTCACCCCTCCACTTT. Translation gives CSARERRDKFNSPLHF.